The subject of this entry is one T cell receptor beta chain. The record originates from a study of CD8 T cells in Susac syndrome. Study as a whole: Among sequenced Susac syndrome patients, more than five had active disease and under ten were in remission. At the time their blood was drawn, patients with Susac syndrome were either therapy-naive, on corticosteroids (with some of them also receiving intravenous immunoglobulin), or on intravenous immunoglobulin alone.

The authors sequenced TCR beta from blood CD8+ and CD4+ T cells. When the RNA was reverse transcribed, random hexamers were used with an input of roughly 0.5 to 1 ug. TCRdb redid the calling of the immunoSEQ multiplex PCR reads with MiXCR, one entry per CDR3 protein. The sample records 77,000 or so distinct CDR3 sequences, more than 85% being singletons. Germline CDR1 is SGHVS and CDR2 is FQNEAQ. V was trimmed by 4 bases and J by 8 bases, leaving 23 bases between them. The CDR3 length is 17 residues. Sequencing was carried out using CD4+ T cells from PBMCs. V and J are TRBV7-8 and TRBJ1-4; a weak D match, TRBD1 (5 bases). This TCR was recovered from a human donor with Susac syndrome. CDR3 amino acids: CASSYPPSQGAREKLFF. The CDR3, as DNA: TGTGCCAGCAGCTACCCCCCGAGCCAGGGAGCCCGAGAAAAACTGTTTTTT.